The entry below gives a single T cell receptor (beta chain) sequence along with its context. The data were produced by immunoSEQ multiplex PCR, yet TCRdb's version contains in-frame clones alone and is incomplete. Altogether under 2.5 million clones are present, 92% being singletons, with the ten largest covering 0.37%. The data were taken from a study of shared clonotypes between healthy human individuals. The CDR3 has 16 residues. Per germline, CDR1 LNHDA and CDR2 SQIVND (reference sequence). V dropped 3 bases and J dropped 2 bases, with 17 bases sitting between them. This chain connects TRBV19 to TRBJ2-7, with D perhaps matching TRBD1 or TRBD2 (5 bases each). This receptor was taken from a young man in good health. Some clones in this sample may be carry-over from other donors' samples. Sequencing input: naive CD4+ T cells from PBMCs. Sample subset: CD45RA+ positively selected. Written as DNA, the CDR3 is TGTGCCAGTAGTATGACCAGCGGCAGGGACCCCTACGAGCAGTACTTC. This encodes CASSMTSGRDPYEQYF.